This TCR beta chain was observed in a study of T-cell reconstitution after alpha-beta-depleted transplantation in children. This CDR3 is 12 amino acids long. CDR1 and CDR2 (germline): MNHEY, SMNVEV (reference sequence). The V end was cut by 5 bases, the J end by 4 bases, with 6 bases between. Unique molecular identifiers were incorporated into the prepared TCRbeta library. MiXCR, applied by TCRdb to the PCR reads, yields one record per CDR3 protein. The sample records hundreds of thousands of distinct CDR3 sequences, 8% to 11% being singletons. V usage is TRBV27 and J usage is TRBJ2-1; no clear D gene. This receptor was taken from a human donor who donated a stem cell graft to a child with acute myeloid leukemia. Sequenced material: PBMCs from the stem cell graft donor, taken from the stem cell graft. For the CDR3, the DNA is TGTGCCAGCAGTGAACGGTACAATGAGCAGTTCTTC. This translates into CASSERYNEQFF.